Below, 6 T cell receptor beta chains from the same sample are listed, as sequenced in a study of cytomegalovirus exposure and HLA in healthy donors. Amplification used 60 Vbeta primers and 13 Jbeta primers. Method: immunoSEQ multiplex PCR; TCRdb's copy keeps in-frame clones and lacks some. The profile shows about 95,000 clones, 75% to 85% of them singletons. The sequencing sample was made of PBMCs. The receptors originated from a man in his late teens or twenties in good health and CMV-seropositive.

The chain employs TRBV5-1 and TRBJ2-1, with 8 bases that match TRBD2. Germline V CDR1 and CDR2: SGHRS, YFSETQ. The CDR3 contains 16 residues. The V and J ends lost 5 bases and 6 bases, in that order; junction bases with no gene match: 13. The chain's CDR3 is CASRPLSGGLVNEQFF. The CDR3 DNA reads TGCGCCAGCAGACCCCTCTCGGGGGGGCTGGTCAATGAGCAGTTCTTC.

V is TRBV5-4 and J is TRBJ2-1, with D perhaps TRBD2 (7 bases). Per germline, CDR1 SGHNT and CDR2 YYREEE (reference sequence). The CDR3 runs to 16 residues. V dropped 7 bases and J dropped 3 bases, with 20 bases sitting between them. CDR3 sequence: CASYTRGGGRYNEQFF. The CDR3 nucleotides are TGTGCCAGCTATACCAGAGGGGGGGGACGCTACAATGAGCAGTTCTTC.

The gene calls are TRBV27 and TRBJ2-7, with 8 positions matching TRBD1. The CDR3 extends over 15 amino acids. The ends lost 3 bases at V and 1 base at J; junction bases unmatched: 5. The germline V gene has CDR1 MNHEY and CDR2 SMNVEV (reference sequence). The CDR3 DNA reads TGTGCCAGCAGTTTCTCTACAGGGGGGTCCTACGAGCAGTACTTC. As protein: CASSFSTGGSYEQYF.

J is TRBJ1-1 and V is TRBV19; D call uncertain. With 1 base removed from V and 1 base from J, the gap between germline ends came to 7 bases. Germline CDR1 is LNHDA and CDR2 is SQIVND (reference sequence). The CDR3 has 14 residues. The chain's CDR3 is CASSIGTRNTEAFF. DNA of the CDR3: TGTGCCAGTAGTATAGGAACCAGGAACACTGAAGCTTTCTTT.

The CDR3 nucleotides are TGCAGTTTGATGGGGGGGAATGAGCAGTTCTTC. Protein product: CSLMGGNEQFF. The genes are TRBV29-1 and TRBJ2-1, with 7 bases aligning to TRBD2. The germline gives CDR1 SQVTM, CDR2 ANQGSEA. CDR3 length equals 11 residues.

The chain combines TRBV15 with TRBJ2-1; a weak D match, TRBD2 (6 bases). This CDR3 region has 16 residues. CDR1 and CDR2 (germline): LNHNV, YYDKDF (reference sequence). V was cut by 6 bases and J by 1 base, with 16 bases left in between. The CDR3 bases are TGTGCCACCAGACCGGGGGTTGCAGGGTCCTACAATGAGCAGTTCTTC. It codes for CATRPGVAGSYNEQFF.